This is a list of T cell receptor beta chains from one sample in a study of shared clonotypes between healthy human individuals. Only in-frame clones appear in the TCRdb table, and some are missing; sequencing was by immunoSEQ multiplex PCR. The sample holds hundreds of thousands of clones, roughly 70% seen once. Specimen: memory CD4+ T cells sorted from blood. The receptors originated from a woman under 40 in good health. CDR3s include the opening cysteine and the closing phenylalanine or tryptophan. The order of the fields is clone size, J gene, V gene, D gene, CDR3 protein, CDR3 DNA. The D gene is left open where the match is weak. The size field is filled for only some rows; it gives once, few, many or a size class.

abundance: few; j_gene: TRBJ1-5; v_gene: TRBV7-2; d_gene: .; CDR3aa: CASSLDNMQPQHF; CDR3nt: TGTGCCAGCAGCCTCGACAACATGCAGCCCCAGCATTTT
abundance: .; j_gene: TRBJ2-3; v_gene: TRBV5-1; d_gene: .; CDR3aa: CASSWSRGWGSVGTDTQYF; CDR3nt: TGCGCCAGCAGCTGGAGCAGGGGATGGGGATCGGTAGGCACAGATACGCAGTATTTT
abundance: .; j_gene: TRBJ1-2; v_gene: TRBV4-1; d_gene: .; CDR3aa: CASSETVTTGNYGYTF; CDR3nt: TGCGCCAGCAGCGAGACAGTGACTACGGGTAACTATGGCTACACCTTC
abundance: once; j_gene: TRBJ2-1; v_gene: TRBV5-1; d_gene: .; CDR3aa: CASSPGGDNEQFF; CDR3nt: TGCGCCAGCAGCCCCGGGGGCGACAATGAGCAGTTCTTC
abundance: .; j_gene: TRBJ2-7; v_gene: TRBV5-1; d_gene: .; CDR3aa: CASRAGHLQVSEQYF; CDR3nt: TGCGCCAGCAGGGCGGGACACCTGCAAGTAAGCGAGCAGTACTTC
abundance: .; j_gene: TRBJ1-1; v_gene: TRBV7-9; d_gene: .; CDR3aa: CASSLAQMQNTEAFF; CDR3nt: TGTGCCAGCAGCTTAGCCCAGATGCAGAACACTGAAGCTTTCTTT
abundance: .; j_gene: TRBJ2-7; v_gene: TRBV28; d_gene: .; CDR3aa: CASIKQFPYEQYF; CDR3nt: TGTGCCAGCATTAAGCAATTCCCCTACGAGCAGTACTTC
abundance: many; j_gene: TRBJ1-4; v_gene: TRBV7-9; d_gene: TRBD1; CDR3aa: CASSRDRGDEKLFF; CDR3nt: TGTGCCAGCAGCCGGGACAGGGGTGACGAAAAACTGTTTTTT
abundance: .; j_gene: TRBJ2-3; v_gene: TRBV6-5; d_gene: .; CDR3aa: CASRHTLSDTQYF; CDR3nt: TGTGCCAGCAGACACACCCTCTCAGATACGCAGTATTTT
abundance: .; j_gene: TRBJ2-7; v_gene: TRBV7-3; d_gene: TRBD1; CDR3aa: CASSLHRGEQYF; CDR3nt: TGTGCCAGCAGCTTGCACAGGGGGGAACAGTACTTC
abundance: .; j_gene: TRBJ1-1; v_gene: TRBV14; d_gene: .; CDR3aa: CASSQAMNTEAFF; CDR3nt: TGTGCCAGCAGCCAAGCCATGAACACTGAAGCTTTCTTT
abundance: .; j_gene: TRBJ1-1; v_gene: TRBV6-6; d_gene: TRBD1; CDR3aa: CASDRGGDTEAFF; CDR3nt: TGTGCCAGTGACAGGGGGGGGGACACTGAAGCTTTCTTT
abundance: few; j_gene: TRBJ1-3; v_gene: TRBV28; d_gene: .; CDR3aa: CATGRRGAGNTIYF; CDR3nt: TGTGCCACCGGCCGTCGGGGAGCTGGAAACACCATATATTTT
abundance: few; j_gene: TRBJ1-2; v_gene: TRBV5-7; d_gene: TRBD1; CDR3aa: CASSLTGGEGYTF; CDR3nt: TGTGCCAGCAGCTTGACAGGGGGAGAGGGCTACACCTTC
abundance: .; j_gene: TRBJ2-5; v_gene: TRBV28; d_gene: .; CDR3aa: CASSLLGDNIGETQYF; CDR3nt: TGTGCCAGCAGTTTATTGGGGGACAATATTGGAGAGACCCAGTACTTC
abundance: .; j_gene: TRBJ2-1; v_gene: TRBV5-5; d_gene: .; CDR3aa: CASSPGTSITSYNEQFF; CDR3nt: TGTGCCAGCAGCCCTGGGACTTCCATAACATCATACAATGAGCAGTTCTTC